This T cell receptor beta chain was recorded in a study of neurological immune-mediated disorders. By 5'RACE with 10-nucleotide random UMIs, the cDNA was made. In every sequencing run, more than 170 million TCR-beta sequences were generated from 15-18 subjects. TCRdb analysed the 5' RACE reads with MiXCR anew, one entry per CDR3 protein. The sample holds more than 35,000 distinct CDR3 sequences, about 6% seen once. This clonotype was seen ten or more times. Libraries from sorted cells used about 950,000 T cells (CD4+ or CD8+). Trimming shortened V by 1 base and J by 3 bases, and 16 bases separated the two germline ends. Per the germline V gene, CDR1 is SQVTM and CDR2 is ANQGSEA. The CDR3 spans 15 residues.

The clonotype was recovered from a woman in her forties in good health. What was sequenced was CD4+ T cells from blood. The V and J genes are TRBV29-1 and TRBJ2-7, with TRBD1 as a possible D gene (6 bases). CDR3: CSVEGGGAQGYEQYF. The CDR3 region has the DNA TGCAGCGTTGAAGGAGGGGGTGCCCAGGGCTACGAGCAGTACTTC.